This TCR beta chain stems from a study of T cell responses to AZD1222 COVID-19 vaccine. General study results and limits: Donors were largely white British and mainly female; clonal diversity was possibly underestimated. Spike-specific TCR breadth and depth were elevated following two AZD1222 doses.

As for this clone: The antigen is undetermined.

There are 13 residues in the CDR3. The V gene's germline CDR1 is SQVTM and CDR2 ANQGSEA. Trimming left V 7 bases short and J 2 bases short, with 11 bases between. Produced via immunoSEQ multiplex PCR; TCRdb's table is partial and in-frame only. Among fewer than 120,000 clones listed, 70% to 90% were seen once. The source of this sequence is an adult in good health. Source: peripheral blood, taken on day 0 of AZD1222 vaccination. This sequence joins TRBV29-1 and TRBJ1-4, with D tentatively TRBD1 (5 bases). The CDR3 nucleotides read TGCAGCGGGGGGTCCGCCACTAATGAAAAACTGTTTTTT. Translation: CSGGSATNEKLFF.